These 8 T cell receptor beta chains came from one sample sequenced in a study of blood T cell repertoires in COVID-19. Sequencing was performed with immunoSEQ multiplex PCR; in TCRdb, only in-frame clones are kept and a portion is missing. The sample lists roughly 340,000 clones, more than 75% occurring once. The sample was peripheral blood. These receptors all come from a woman aged 45-65 years with COVID-19, enrolled during active disease.

The J gene is TRBJ2-7, the V gene TRBV6-5; weak D call: TRBD1 (6 bases). V lost 4 bases to trimming and J lost 2 bases, with 18 bases between them. Germline V lookup: CDR1 MNHEY, CDR2 SVGAGI. CDR3 size: 16 residues. The CDR3 bases are TGTGCCAGCAGTTCCCCCCGGCAGGGGAAGGCCTACGAGCAGTACTTC. Encoded protein: CASSSPRQGKAYEQYF.

The chain has TRBV21-1 and TRBJ1-5. TRBV21-1 is a recognized pseudogene. The CDR3 is 12 amino acids. The CDR3 sequence is CARWGGYQPQHF. Written as DNA, the CDR3 is TGTGCCAGGTGGGGGGGTTATCAGCCCCAGCATTTT.

The chain couples TRBV21-1 to TRBJ2-7; TRBD2 is taken as the D call from the table, unchecked against the DNA. TRBV21-1 is designated a pseudogene. The CDR3 spans 15 residues. The CDR3 DNA is TGTGCCAGCAGCAAGTTGGGGACTAGCGGTTACGAGCAGTACTTC. It translates to CASSKLGTSGYEQYF.

The J gene is TRBJ2-1, the V gene TRBV3-1 (or the pseudogene TRBV3-2); 14 bases agree with TRBD2. Unmatched junction bases numbered 13, after V lost 0 bases and J lost 3 bases. Looked up from germline, CDR1 is LGHDT and CDR2 is YNNKEL (reference sequence). This CDR3 is built from 21 residues. CDR3 loop: CASSQDPPGLAGVGFYNEQFF. In DNA, the CDR3 is TGTGCCAGCAGCCAAGATCCACCGGGACTAGCGGGAGTCGGGTTCTACAATGAGCAGTTCTTC.

The CDR3 protein is CASSPGTRGYEQYF. CDR3 coding DNA: TGTGCCAGCTCACCGGGGACTAGAGGGTACGAGCAGTACTTC. The chain joins TRBV18 to TRBJ2-7, with 8 bases identical to TRBD2. V trimming: 3 bases; J trimming: 4 bases; junction bases outside the gene matches: 5. The CDR3 length is 14 residues. In germline, CDR1 is KGHSH, CDR2 LQKENI.

This chain links TRBV29-1 with TRBJ1-1, with 8 positions matching TRBD1. The CDR3 is 14 residues long. V shed 8 bases, J shed 2 bases, and the junction held 10 bases outside the gene matches. In germline, CDR1 is SQVTM, CDR2 ANQGSEA. The CDR3: CSYSPGTGNTEAFF. The CDR3 region has the DNA TGCAGCTATAGTCCCGGGACAGGTAACACTGAAGCTTTCTTT.

The gene calls are TRBV2 and TRBJ1-5; 8 bases line up with TRBD1. The J segment lost 2 bases and the V segment lost 4 bases, leaving 4 bases of the junction unmatched. This CDR3 has 15 residues. Per the germline V gene, CDR1 is SNHLY and CDR2 is FYNNEI. Written as DNA, the CDR3 is TGTGCCAGCAGTGCCAGGGGACAGGGCAATCAGCCCCAGCATTTT. Amino acids: CASSARGQGNQPQHF.

J is TRBJ2-7 and V is TRBV1; whether TRBD1, the table's D call, matches the DNA was not checked. TRBV1 is listed as a pseudogene. There are 17 residues in the CDR3. The CDR3 reads CTSSQDFYRGRIYEQYF. DNA of the CDR3: TGCACCAGCAGCCAAGATTTTTACAGGGGGCGAATCTACGAGCAGTACTTC.